This T cell receptor beta chain was captured by sequencing in a study of cytomegalovirus exposure and HLA in healthy donors. PCR primers comprised 60 Vbeta and 13 Jbeta primers. Some clones are missing from TCRdb's copy, which holds only in-frame ones; the method was immunoSEQ multiplex PCR. The sample lists 95,000 to 100,000 clones, under 80% occurring once. Germline V CDR1 and CDR2: SGHVS, FNYEAQ. The CDR3 is made up of 13 amino acids. V gave up 0 bases and J gave up 5 bases, with 7 bases separating them. Source material: PBMCs. This clonotype originated in a man aged 40-55 years in good health and CMV-seronegative. V usage is TRBV7-6 and J usage is TRBJ1-1; no clear D gene. The CDR3 DNA reads TGTGCCAGCAGCTTAGCGAGGGTAACTGAAGCTTTCTTT. Protein product: CASSLARVTEAFF.